The following is a T cell receptor (beta chain) sequence with its context. The antigen it recognizes is unknown. Base quality data are lacking; no much larger clone is found one base away. This sample is part of a study of shared clonotypes between healthy human individuals (dated by TCRdb to 2018 to 2021). Regarding the research as a whole: Two women and a few men aged 18 to 49 years were included in the cohort. Per donor, three plates each were used for CD4 naive and CD4 memory, two for CD8 naive, and one for CD8 memory. To estimate repertoire size and how much clonotype sharing occurs between individuals, the study deeply sequenced the blood TCR repertoires of five or six healthy adults. Libraries were prepared and TCR repertoires were sequenced by different laboratories using diverse techniques, in order to increase sequencing depth and limit assay-specific biases. Each donor's leukapheresis produced roughly between about 0.8 and 10 billion PBMCs.

Overall results and qualifications from the work: Naive subsets generally had larger estimated clonotype richness than memory subsets did. Pairwise subsampling indicated that sequencing depth was expected to affect the degree of clonotype sharing among donors. Only blood was sampled, and tissue TCR repertoires likely differ from those in blood. Because the study included a small number of donors, the genetic and exposure-history diversity represented was limited. Rarefaction of sorted-subset datasets indicated incomplete sequencing despite the large sequencing depth. Clonotypes shared by all four sorted-subset donors showed higher generation probabilities than non-shared clonotypes. Across a handful of donors, approximately 5% of naive CD4, roughly 3.4% of naive CD8, 2% to 2.5% of memory CD4, and under 0.45% of memory CD8 clonotypes were shared.

The cysteine opens and the phenylalanine closes a CDR3 of 15 amino acids. Just CDR3 DNA is preserved here, 45 bases in frame from base 1. V was cut back by 0 bases and J by 4 bases, leaving a gap of 13 bases between them. For CDR1 and CDR2, the germline V gene lists SGHDT and YYEEEE. CD8 naive samples were CD45RO-negative cells positively selected for CCR7, giving a CD45RA+CCR7+ population that excluded TemRA cells. Donors were healthy HIV-negative adults with no recently reported acute infections or vaccinations. Every donor was a Caucasian adult living in Nashville, Tennessee, USA. Blood was collected by leukapheresis, and PBMCs were isolated by Ficoll-Histopaque density gradient centrifugation and then cryopreserved in liquid nitrogen vapor phase. Purity and quantity of every magnetically sorted T cell population were checked by analytical flow cytometry. Genomic DNA was isolated from each sorted fraction and quantified by UV absorbance on a Nanodrop 2000c.

Using the deep immunoSEQ assay, TCR CDR3 regions were amplified from genomic DNA by multiplex PCR. For each cell subset, the extracted genomic DNA was distributed evenly across all wells of several immunoSEQ 96-well plates, and each plate served as one replicate. Each replicate PCR for sorted subsets received around 200 ng genomic DNA, equal to about 30,000 T cell genomes. Purified libraries were quantified with a Qubit 3.0 fluorometer, sized on a Bioanalyzer 2100, and re-quantified with the KAPA Library Quantification kit. Every immunoSEQ 96-well plate was sequenced on a dedicated single-read 150-cycle Illumina NextSeq 550 flow cell. The paper's processing steps were these. Because the immunoSEQ output included only junctional sequences and no quality scores, the filtering could not be the same as the filtering used for full-length reads. To assign V/J genes and CDR3, sequences were annotated against IMGT germline references using PyIR, a Python wrapper for IgBLAST v1.9. Any read was removed if the V/J assignment was weak (E-value above 1e-6), the CDR3 was missing, or the read contained stop codons, out-of-frame junctions, or ambiguous translated residues. V3J clonotypes were defined by identical inferred V gene, J gene, and CDR3 amino acid sequence. Percentage overlap between repertoires was computed as shared unique clonotypes divided by the size of the smaller repertoire. Repertoire richness was assessed with RTK rarefaction, the Chao1 estimator, and Recon v2.1 estimates of unobserved clonotypes. Generation probabilities were computed with OLGA for all TCRbeta clonotypes obtained by the gDNA method from several donors. This is the immuneACCESS table as TCRdb keeps it, with only in-frame sequences that have V and J called. A part of the clones is gone; compared with another copy, unresolved V genes explain less than half, and the rest is unexplained. V and J calls and clone size come straight from that table; D and trimming were deduced from the DNA. This sample lists about 550,000 clones; nearly 97% were detected once. Of the sample, 0.09% to 0.13% falls within the top ten clones.

The TCR sequence derives from a woman aged 25 to 45 in good health. The sequenced material came from naive CD8+ T cells sorted from blood. The sample's cell subset or site, from its label and the paper: CD45RA+CCR7+. The rearranged segments are TRBV5-6 and TRBJ1-1; no confident D gene assignment can be made. CDR3 sequence: CASSLVGYRSTEAFF. The base sequence is TGTGCCAGCAGCTTGGTGGGGTATAGGAGCACTGAAGCTTTCTTT.